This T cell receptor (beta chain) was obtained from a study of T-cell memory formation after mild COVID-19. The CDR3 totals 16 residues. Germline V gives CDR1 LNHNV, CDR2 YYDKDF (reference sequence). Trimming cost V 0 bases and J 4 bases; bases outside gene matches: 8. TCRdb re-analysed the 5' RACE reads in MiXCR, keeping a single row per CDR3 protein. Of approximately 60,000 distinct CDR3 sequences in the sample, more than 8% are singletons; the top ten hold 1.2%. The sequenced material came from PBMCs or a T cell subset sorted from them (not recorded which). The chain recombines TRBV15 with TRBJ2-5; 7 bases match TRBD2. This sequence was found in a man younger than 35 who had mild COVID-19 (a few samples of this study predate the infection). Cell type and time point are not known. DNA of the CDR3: TGTGCCACCAGCAGAGATCAGGGAGGGGTCCGAGAGACCCAGTACTTC. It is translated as CATSRDQGGVRETQYF.